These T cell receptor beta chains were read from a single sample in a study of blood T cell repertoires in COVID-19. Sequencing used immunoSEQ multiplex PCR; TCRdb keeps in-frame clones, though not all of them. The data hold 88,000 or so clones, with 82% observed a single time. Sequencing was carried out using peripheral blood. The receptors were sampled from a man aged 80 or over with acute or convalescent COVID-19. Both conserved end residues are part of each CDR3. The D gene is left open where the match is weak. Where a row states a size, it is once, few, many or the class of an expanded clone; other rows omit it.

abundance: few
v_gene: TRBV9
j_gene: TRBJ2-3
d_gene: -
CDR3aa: CASSVGYTPSTDTQYF

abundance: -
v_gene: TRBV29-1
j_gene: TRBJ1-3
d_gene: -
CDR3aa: CSGFQGPGNTIYF

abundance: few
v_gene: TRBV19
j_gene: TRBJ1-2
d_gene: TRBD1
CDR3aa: CASSPRQGHGYTF

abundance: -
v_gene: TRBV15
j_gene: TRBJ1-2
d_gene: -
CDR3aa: CATSRGTANYGYTF

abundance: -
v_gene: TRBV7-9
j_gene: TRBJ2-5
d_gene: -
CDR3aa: CASSSRQQETQYF

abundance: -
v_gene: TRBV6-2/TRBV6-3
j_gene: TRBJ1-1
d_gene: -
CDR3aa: CASSFPQDFMNTEAFF

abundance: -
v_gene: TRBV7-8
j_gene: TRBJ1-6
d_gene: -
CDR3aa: CASSRPGLHFSYNSPLHF

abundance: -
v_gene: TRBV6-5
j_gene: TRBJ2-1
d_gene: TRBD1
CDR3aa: CASSYKTGVGEQFF

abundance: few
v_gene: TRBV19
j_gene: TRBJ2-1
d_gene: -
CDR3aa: CASSIGRGLGNEQFF

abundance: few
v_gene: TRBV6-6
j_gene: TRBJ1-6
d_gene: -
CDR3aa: CASSSPRAPLHF

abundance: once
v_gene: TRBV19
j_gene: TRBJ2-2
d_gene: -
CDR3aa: CASNVGAYTGELFF

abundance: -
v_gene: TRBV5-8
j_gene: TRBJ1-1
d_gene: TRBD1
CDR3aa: CASSRLRGQNTEAFF

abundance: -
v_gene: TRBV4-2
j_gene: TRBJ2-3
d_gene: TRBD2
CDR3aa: CASSHGSSGGTDTQYF

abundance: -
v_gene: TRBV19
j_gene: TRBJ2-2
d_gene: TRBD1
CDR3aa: CASTMRTGGTGELFF

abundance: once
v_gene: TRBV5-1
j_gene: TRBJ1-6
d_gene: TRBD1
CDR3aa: CASSHGQANYNSPLHF

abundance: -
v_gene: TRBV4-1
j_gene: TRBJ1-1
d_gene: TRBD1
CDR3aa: CASSQPTGGFNTEAFF

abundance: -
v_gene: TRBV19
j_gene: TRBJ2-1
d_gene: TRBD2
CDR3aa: CASRASGGQYNEQFF

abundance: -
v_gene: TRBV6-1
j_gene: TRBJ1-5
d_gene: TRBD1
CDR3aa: CASSARGTGNSNQPQHF

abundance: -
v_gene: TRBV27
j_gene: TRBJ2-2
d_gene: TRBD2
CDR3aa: CASRPSGGATGELFF

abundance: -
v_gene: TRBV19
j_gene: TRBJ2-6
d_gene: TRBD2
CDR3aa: CASSIGLAVTSGANVLTF

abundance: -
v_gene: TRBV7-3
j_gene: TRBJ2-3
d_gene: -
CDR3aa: CASSFTGVTTDTQYF

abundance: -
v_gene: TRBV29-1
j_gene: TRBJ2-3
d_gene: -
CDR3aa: CSVGFSFNDRDTQYF

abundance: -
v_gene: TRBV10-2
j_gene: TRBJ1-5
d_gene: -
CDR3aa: CASSGGDQPQHF

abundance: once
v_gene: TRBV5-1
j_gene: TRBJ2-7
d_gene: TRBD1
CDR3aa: CASSVPTGPYEQYF

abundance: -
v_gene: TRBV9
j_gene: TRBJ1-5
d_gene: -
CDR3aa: CASSATPGGIPQHF

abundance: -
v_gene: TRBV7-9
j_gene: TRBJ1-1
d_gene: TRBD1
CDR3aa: CASSPRGTANTEAFF

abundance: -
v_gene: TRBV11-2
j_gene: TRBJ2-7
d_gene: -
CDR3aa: CASSYLPDRGEQYF

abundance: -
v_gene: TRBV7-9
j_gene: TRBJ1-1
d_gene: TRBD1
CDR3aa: CASSRARGLNTEAFF

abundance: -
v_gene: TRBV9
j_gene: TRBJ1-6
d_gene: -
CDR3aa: CASSVEGQPNSPLHF

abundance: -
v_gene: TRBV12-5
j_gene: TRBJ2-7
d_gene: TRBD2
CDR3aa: CASGLPSAGGYEQYF

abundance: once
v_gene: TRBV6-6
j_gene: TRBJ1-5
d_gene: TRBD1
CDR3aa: CASSLQDRMNQPQHF

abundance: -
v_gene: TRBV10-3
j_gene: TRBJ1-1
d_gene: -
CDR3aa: CAISREDTEAFF

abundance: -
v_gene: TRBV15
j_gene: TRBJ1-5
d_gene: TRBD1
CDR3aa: CATSRGQDLSNQPQHF

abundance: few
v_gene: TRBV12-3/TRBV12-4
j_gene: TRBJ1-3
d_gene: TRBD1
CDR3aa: CATQTGLGNTIYF

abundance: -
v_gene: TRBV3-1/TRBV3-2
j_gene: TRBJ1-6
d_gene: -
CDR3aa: CASSQWLVSPLHF

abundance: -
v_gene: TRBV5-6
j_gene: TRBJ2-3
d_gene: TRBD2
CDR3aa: CASSTTSGILTDTQYF

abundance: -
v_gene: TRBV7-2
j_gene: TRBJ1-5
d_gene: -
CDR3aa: CASSLEGRAYLSNQPQHF

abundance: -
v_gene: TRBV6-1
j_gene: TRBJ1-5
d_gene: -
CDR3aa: CASSETVGNQPQHF

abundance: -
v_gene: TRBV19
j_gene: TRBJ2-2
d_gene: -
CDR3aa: CASSVQGRELFF

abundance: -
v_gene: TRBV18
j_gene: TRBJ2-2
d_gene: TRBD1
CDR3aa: CASSPGIGQDPSRAGELFF

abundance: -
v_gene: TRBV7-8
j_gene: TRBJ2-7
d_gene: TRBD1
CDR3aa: CASSYGTDYEQYF

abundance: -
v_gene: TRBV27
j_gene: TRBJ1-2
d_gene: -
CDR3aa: CASSEQGRDGYTF

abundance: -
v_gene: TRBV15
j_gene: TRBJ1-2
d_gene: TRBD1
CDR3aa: CATSMRTGAYGYTF

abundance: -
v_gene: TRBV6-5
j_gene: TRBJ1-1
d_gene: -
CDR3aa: CASSYSRGGGTEAFF

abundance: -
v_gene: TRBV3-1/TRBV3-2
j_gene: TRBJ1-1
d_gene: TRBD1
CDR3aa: CASSQNRGGTEAFF

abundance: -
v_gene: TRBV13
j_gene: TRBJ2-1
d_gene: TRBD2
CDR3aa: CASSLNPASGHNEQFF

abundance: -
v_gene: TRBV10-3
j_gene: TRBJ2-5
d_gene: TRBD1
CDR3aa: CAISNRDRGETQYF

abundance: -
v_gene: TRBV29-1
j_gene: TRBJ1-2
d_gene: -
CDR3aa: CSVEFQVGYGYTF

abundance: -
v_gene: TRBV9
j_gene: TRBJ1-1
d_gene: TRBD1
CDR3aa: CASSTQQGASTEAFF

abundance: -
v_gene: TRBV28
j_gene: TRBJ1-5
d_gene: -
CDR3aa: CASSLSGFRQPQHF

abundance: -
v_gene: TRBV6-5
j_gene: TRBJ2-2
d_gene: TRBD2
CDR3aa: CASSKTSGGTGELFF

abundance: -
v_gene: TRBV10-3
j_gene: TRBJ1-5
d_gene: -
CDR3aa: CAISVEGLAEPQHF

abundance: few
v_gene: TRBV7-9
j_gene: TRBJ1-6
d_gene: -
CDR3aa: CASSLGHNSPLHF

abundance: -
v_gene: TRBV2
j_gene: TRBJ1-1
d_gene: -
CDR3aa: CASIGGMNTEAFF